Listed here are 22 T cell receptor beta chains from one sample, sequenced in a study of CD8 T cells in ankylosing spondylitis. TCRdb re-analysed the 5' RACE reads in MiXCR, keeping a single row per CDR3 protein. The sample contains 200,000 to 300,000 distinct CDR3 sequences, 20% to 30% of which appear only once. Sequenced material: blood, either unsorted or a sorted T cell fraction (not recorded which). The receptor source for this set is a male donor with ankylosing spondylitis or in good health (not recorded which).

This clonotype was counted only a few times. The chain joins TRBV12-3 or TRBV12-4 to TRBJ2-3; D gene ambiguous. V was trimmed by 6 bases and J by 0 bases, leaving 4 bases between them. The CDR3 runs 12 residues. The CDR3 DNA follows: TGTGCCAGCAGGTCTAGCACAGATACGCAGTATTTT. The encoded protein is CASRSSTDTQYF.

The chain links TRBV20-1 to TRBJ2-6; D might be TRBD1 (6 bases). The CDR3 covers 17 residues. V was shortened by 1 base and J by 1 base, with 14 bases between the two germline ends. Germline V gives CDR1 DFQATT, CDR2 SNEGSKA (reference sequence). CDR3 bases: TGCAGTGCTAGAGGGTGGACAGATTCTTCTGGGGCCAACGTCCTGACTTTC. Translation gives CSARGWTDSSGANVLTF.

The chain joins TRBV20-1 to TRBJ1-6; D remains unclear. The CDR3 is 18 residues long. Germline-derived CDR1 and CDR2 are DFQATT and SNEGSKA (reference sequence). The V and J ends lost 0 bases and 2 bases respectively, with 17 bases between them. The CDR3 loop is CSARDGRPRNAYNSPLHF. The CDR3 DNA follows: TGCAGTGCTAGAGATGGTCGGCCGCGGAACGCCTATAATTCACCCCTCCACTTT.

The CDR3, as DNA: TGTGCCAGCAGTCCTAGGACAAGTAACTATGGCTACACCTTC. As protein: CASSPRTSNYGYTF. This sequence joins TRBV12-3 or TRBV12-4 and TRBJ1-2; a weak D match, TRBD1 (5 bases). Deletions cut 5 bases from V and 1 base from J, with 11 bases between. The CDR3 is made up of 14 amino acids.

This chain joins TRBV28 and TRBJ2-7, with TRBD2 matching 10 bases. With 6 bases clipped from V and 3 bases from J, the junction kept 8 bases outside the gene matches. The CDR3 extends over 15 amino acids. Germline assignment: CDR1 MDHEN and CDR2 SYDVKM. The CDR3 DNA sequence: TGTGCCAGCAGCATTAGCGGGGGGCCGCTCTACGAGCAGTACTTC. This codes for CASSISGGPLYEQYF.

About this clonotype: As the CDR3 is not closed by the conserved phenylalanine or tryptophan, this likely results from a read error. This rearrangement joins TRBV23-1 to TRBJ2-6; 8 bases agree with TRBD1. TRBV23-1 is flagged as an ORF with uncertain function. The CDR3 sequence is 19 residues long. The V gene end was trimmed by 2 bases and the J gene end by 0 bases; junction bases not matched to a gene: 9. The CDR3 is CASSQPSPDRVSGANVLTC. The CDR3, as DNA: TGCGCCAGCAGTCAACCCTCTCCGGACAGGGTCTCTGGGGCCAACGTCCTGACTTGC.

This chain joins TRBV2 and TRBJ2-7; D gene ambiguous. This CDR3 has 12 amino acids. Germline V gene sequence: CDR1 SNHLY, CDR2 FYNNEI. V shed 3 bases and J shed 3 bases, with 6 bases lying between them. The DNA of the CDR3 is TGTGCCAGCAGTGACCCCCTCTACGAGCAGTACTTC. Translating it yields CASSDPLYEQYF.

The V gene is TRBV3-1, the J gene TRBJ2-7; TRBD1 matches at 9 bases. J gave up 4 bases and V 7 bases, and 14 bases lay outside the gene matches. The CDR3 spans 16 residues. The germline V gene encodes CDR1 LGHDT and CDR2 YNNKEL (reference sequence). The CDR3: CASNPGQGVLGYEQYF. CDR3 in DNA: TGTGCCAGCAACCCGGGACAGGGCGTTTTAGGATACGAGCAGTACTTC.

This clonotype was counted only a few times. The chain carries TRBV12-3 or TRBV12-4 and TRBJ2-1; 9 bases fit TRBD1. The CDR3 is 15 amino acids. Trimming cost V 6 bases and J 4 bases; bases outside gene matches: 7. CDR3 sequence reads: CASRTGTGRYNEQFF. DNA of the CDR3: TGTGCCAGCAGAACCGGGACAGGGAGGTACAATGAGCAGTTCTTC.

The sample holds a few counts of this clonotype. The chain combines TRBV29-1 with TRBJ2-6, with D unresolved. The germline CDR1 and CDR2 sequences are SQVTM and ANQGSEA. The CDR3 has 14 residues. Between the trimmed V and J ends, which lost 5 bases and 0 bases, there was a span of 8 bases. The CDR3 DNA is TGCAGCGTTTTTCTCTCCTCTGGGGCCAACGTCCTGACTTTC. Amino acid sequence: CSVFLSSGANVLTF.

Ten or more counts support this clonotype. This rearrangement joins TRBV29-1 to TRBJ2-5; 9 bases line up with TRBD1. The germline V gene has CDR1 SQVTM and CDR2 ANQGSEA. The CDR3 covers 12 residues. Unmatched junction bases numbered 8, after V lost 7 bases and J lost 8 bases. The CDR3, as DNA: TGCAGCGGAGGAGGACAGGGGCCAACCCAGTACTTC. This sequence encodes CSGGGQGPTQYF.

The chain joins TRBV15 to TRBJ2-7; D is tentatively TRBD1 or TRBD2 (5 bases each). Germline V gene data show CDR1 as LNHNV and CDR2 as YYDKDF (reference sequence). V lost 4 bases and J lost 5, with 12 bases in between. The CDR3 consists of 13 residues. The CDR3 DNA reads TGTGCCACCAGCACGGGACCGCCCAACGAGCAGTACTTC. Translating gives CATSTGPPNEQYF.

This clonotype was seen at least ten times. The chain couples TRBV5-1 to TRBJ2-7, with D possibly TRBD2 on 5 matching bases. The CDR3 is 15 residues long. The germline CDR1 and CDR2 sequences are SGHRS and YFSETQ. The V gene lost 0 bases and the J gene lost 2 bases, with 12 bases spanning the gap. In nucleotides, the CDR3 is TGCGCCAGCAGCTTGGTTCCGGACGGGGCCTACGAGCAGTACTTC. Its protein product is CASSLVPDGAYEQYF.

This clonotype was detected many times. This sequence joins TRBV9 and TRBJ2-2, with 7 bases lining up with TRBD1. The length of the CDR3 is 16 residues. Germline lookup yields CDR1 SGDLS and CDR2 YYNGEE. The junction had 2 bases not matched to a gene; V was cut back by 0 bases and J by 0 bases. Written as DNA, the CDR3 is TGTGCCAGCAGCGTAGCGGGGACAGCGAACACCGGGGAGCTGTTTTTT. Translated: CASSVAGTANTGELFF.

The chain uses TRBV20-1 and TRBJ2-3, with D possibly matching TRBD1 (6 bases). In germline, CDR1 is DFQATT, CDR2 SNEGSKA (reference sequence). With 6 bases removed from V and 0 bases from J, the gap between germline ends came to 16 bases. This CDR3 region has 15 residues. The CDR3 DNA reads TGCAGTGCGCCGCAGGGGCAGCTTAGCACAGATACGCAGTATTTT. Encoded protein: CSAPQGQLSTDTQYF.

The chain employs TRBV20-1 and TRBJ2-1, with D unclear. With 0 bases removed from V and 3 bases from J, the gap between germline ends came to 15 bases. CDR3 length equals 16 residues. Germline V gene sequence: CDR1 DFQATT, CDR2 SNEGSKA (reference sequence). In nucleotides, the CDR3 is TGCAGTGCTAGAGATGGTAGGGTAGCTAGCTACAATGAGCAGTTCTTC. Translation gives CSARDGRVASYNEQFF.

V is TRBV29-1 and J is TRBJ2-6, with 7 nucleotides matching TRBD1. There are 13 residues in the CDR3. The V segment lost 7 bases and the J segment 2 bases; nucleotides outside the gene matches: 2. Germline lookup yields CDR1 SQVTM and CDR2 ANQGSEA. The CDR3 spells CSATGAGANVLTF. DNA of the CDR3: TGCAGCGCCACAGGGGCTGGGGCCAACGTCCTGACTTTC. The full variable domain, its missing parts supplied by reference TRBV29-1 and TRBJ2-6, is SAVISQKPSRDICQRGTSLTIQCQVDSQVTMMFWYRQQPGQSLTLIATANQGSEATYESGFVIDKFPISRPNLTFSTLTVSNMSPEDSSIYLCSATGAGANVLTFGAGSRLTVL.

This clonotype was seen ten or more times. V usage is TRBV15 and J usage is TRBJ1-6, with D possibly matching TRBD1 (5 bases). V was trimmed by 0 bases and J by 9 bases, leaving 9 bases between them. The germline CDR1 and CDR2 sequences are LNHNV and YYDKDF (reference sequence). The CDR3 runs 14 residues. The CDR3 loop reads CATSRDVGVSPLHF. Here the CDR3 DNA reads TGTGCCACCAGCAGAGATGTGGGGGTTTCACCCCTCCACTTT.

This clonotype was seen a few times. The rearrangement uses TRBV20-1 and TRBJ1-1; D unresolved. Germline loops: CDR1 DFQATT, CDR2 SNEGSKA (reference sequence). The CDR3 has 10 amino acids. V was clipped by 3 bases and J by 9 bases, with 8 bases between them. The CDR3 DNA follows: TGCAGTGCTAGTGAGGGCAAAGCTTTCTTT. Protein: CSASEGKAFF.

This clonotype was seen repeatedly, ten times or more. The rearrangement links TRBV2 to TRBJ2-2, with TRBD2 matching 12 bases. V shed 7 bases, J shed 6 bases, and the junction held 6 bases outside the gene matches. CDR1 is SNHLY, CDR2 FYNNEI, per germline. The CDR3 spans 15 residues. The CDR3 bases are TGTGCCAGCACTGCGACTAGCGGGGGAGCCGGGGAGCTGTTTTTT. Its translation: CASTATSGGAGELFF. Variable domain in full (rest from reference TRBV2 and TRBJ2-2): EPEVTQTPSHQVTQMGQEVILRCVPISNHLYFYWYRQILGQKVEFLVSFYNNEISEKSEIFDDQFSVERPDGSNFTLKIRSTKLEDSAMYFCASTATSGGAGELFFGEGSRLTVL.

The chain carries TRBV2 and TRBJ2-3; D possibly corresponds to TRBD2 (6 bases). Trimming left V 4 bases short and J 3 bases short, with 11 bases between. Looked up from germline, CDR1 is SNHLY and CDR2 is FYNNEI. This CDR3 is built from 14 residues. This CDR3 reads CASSARGFTDTQYF. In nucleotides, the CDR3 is TGTGCCAGCAGTGCTCGGGGGTTTACAGATACGCAGTATTTT. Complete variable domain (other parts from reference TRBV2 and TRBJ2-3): EPEVTQTPSHQVTQMGQEVILRCVPISNHLYFYWYRQILGQKVEFLVSFYNNEISEKSEIFDDQFSVERPDGSNFTLKIRSTKLEDSAMYFCASSARGFTDTQYFGPGTRLTVL.

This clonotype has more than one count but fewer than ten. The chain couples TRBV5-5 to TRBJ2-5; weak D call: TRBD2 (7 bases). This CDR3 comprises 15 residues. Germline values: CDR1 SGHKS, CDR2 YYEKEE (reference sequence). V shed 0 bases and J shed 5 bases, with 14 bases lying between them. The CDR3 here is CASSLGRGPGETQYF. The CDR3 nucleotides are TGTGCCAGCAGCTTGGGGCGGGGGCCGGGGGAGACCCAGTACTTC.